Listed here are 10 T cell receptor beta chains from one sample, sequenced in a study of T cell responses to AZD1222 COVID-19 vaccine. TCRdb's copy holds only in-frame clones and misses some; the assay was immunoSEQ multiplex PCR. Of 140,000 to 150,000 clones listed, roughly 93% are singletons. This sample comprised peripheral blood, obtained 28 days after the second AZD1222 dose. These receptor sequences come from an adult who received the AZD1222 COVID-19 vaccine.

As DNA, the CDR3 is TGTGCCAGCTCACCTTCTACAGGGTCTACTGAAGCTTTCTTT. As protein: CASSPSTGSTEAFF. The rearrangement links TRBV18 to TRBJ1-1; the D gene is possibly TRBD1 (6 bases). The CDR3 is 14 amino acids. Per germline, CDR1 KGHSH and CDR2 LQKENI. V dropped 3 bases and J dropped 5 bases, with 13 bases sitting between them. The full variable domain, completed using reference TRBV18 and TRBJ1-1, is NAGVMQNPRHLVRRRGQEARLRCSPMKGHSHVYWYRQLPEEGLKFMVYLQKENIIDESGMPKERFSAEFPKEGPSILRIQQVVRGDSAAYFCASSPSTGSTEAFFGQGTRLTVV.

The sample holds one count of this clone. This chain uses TRBV30 with TRBJ1-3; D may be TRBD1 (5 bases). V lost 2 bases, J lost 2 bases, and 7 bases lay in between. Germline loops: CDR1 GTSNPN, CDR2 SVGIG (reference sequence). The CDR3 contains 13 residues. CDR3 DNA sequence: TGTGCCTGGAGTACGGGGGCTGGAAACACCATATATTTT. Its protein is CAWSTGAGNTIYF.

The chain carries TRBV7-6 and TRBJ2-1; the match to TRBD2 covers 9 bases. The CDR3 sequence is 15 residues long. From germline, CDR1 is SGHVS and CDR2 FNYEAQ. With V trimmed by 1 base and J by 12 bases, 10 bases remained unmatched. This CDR3 reads CASSLGGSGSPRQFF. The CDR3 nucleotides read TGTGCCAGCAGCTTAGGGGGTAGCGGGAGCCCCCGGCAGTTCTTC.

This CDR3 is CASRTGQGALFGYTF. The CDR3 DNA follows: TGTGCCAGCAGGACGGGACAGGGGGCACTTTTTGGCTACACCTTC. The rearrangement links TRBV27 to TRBJ1-2; 12 bases are shared with TRBD1. CDR1 is MNHEY, CDR2 SMNVEV, per germline (reference sequence). The V and J ends lost 6 bases and 7 bases, in that order; junction bases with no gene match: 9. The CDR3 runs 15 residues.

The rearrangement joins TRBV3-1 (or the pseudogene TRBV3-2) to TRBJ1-2; no clear D. The CDR3 loop spans 15 amino acids. V was shortened by 1 base and J by 3 bases, with 12 bases between the two germline ends. Germline values: CDR1 LGHDT, CDR2 YNNKEL (reference sequence). This CDR3 is CASSQVPGTYYGYTF. The CDR3, as DNA: TGTGCCAGCAGCCAAGTTCCAGGAACCTACTATGGCTACACCTTC.

The V gene is TRBV4-1, the J gene TRBJ1-5; possible D gene TRBD1, 5 bases. Trimming pared 0 bases from V and 2 bases from J, leaving 26 bases between. CDR3 length: 21 amino acids. CDR1 is MGHRA, CDR2 YSYEKL, per germline. In nucleotides, the CDR3 is TGCGCCAGCAGCCAAGATCGGGAACATGGTCCCACATGGGGGGGCAATCAGCCCCAGCATTTT. Translating it yields CASSQDREHGPTWGGNQPQHF.

The chain combines TRBV6-5 with TRBJ2-7, with a tentative D call TRBD2 (5 bases). Trimming removed 6 bases from V and 2 bases from J, with 17 bases in between. This CDR3 region has 15 residues. The V gene's germline CDR1 is MNHEY and CDR2 SVGAGI. CDR3 coding DNA: TGTGCCAGCAGGACAACCAGCGGAAAAACCTACGAGCAGTACTTC. Amino acids: CASRTTSGKTYEQYF.

The chain combines TRBV19 with TRBJ2-3; perhaps TRBD1 as D (7 bases). The CDR3 is made up of 13 amino acids. Germline loops: CDR1 LNHDA, CDR2 SQIVND (reference sequence). The CDR3 loop is CAAGGYSTDTQYF. The CDR3 coding sequence is TGTGCGGCAGGGGGGTACTCTACAGATACGCAGTATTTT.

The CDR3 spells CATRDSLNSNQPQHF. CDR3 nucleotides: TGCGCCACTCGGGACAGCCTAAATAGCAATCAGCCCCAGCATTTT. This chain connects TRBV4-1 to TRBJ1-5; 7 bases are a match to TRBD1. Germline loops: CDR1 MGHRA, CDR2 YSYEKL. Germline trimming cut 10 bases from V and 0 bases from J; bases unmatched to any gene: 9. The CDR3 runs 15 residues.

The chain links TRBV27 to TRBJ2-3; 7 nucleotides agree with TRBD2. The CDR3 runs to 15 residues. V lost 7 bases and J lost 2; bases outside the gene matches: 9. Germline V CDR1 and CDR2: MNHEY, SMNVEV (reference sequence). CDR3 residues: CASTYSGPHTDTQYF. The CDR3, as DNA: TGTGCCAGCACCTATAGCGGGCCCCACACAGATACGCAGTATTTT.